This T cell receptor (beta chain) was sequenced in a study of T cell responses to AZD1222 COVID-19 vaccine. Clones were sequenced by immunoSEQ multiplex PCR, and TCRdb holds only the in-frame ones, with some missing. The sample gives 110,000 to 150,000 clones, roughly 90% of which show up once; about 3.5% is in the top ten. Study conclusions and caveats: Repertoires in all cases were sampled only once the peak T cell response had passed. The donor cohort was predominantly white British with a female majority, and clonal diversity may have been underestimated. Baseline testing showed seropositivity in only six AZD1222 recipients.

Of note for this clone: Its cognate antigen is unknown.

The TCR sequence derives from an adult who received the AZD1222 COVID-19 vaccine. The sample in question was peripheral blood, obtained 28 days after the second AZD1222 dose.

This chain's CDR3 is CASSFRTGGTYEQYF. CDR3 DNA: TGTGCCAGCAGCTTCCGGACAGGGGGGACCTACGAGCAGTACTTC. The rearrangement uses TRBV7-2 and TRBJ2-7; 10 nucleotides agree with TRBD1. Losses at the gene ends were 3 bases for V and 2 bases for J; bases not matched to a gene: 4. The CDR3 is 15 residues long. CDR1 and CDR2 from the germline V gene are SGHTA and FQGNSA.